Listed below are T cell receptor beta chains from one sample, sequenced in a study of shared clonotypes between healthy human individuals. This table comes from immunoSEQ multiplex PCR, and its TCRdb copy is limited to in-frame clones, with some not included. The repertoire holds 2 million to 2.5 million clones, with approximately 94% as singletons. Source material: naive CD4+ T cells sorted from blood. These receptors all come from a man between 18 and 35 years old in good health. CDR3s include the opening cysteine and the closing phenylalanine or tryptophan. The order of the fields is clone size, J gene, V gene, D gene, CDR3 protein, CDR3 DNA. A D gene is named only where the DNA matches it firmly. Clone size is given for some rows only: seen once, a few or many times, or a class if the clone is expanded.

>NA|TRBJ2-1|TRBV5-1|TRBD2
CASSREGNNEQFF
TGCGCCAGCAGCCGGGAGGGCAACAATGAGCAGTTCTTC
>NA|TRBJ2-3|TRBV10-3|NA
CAISESSRTDTQYF
TGTGCCATCAGTGAATCTAGCCGTACAGATACGCAGTATTTT
>few|TRBJ1-6|TRBV28|NA
CASSLRGVGNSPLHF
TGTGCCAGCAGTTTAAGAGGAGTAGGTAATTCACCCCTCCACTTT
>NA|TRBJ2-3|TRBV29-1|NA
CSGSFGGSDTQYF
TGCAGCGGTAGCTTCGGGGGTTCCGATACGCAGTATTTT
>NA|TRBJ2-7|TRBV5-1|NA
CASSLEGPGELQYF
TGCGCCAGCAGCTTGGAGGGGCCAGGGGAATTGCAGTACTTC
>NA|TRBJ2-7|TRBV2|TRBD1
CASRSTGNYEQYF
TGTGCCAGCAGATCGACAGGGAACTACGAGCAGTACTTC
>NA|TRBJ1-2|TRBV6-1|NA
CASSDYRASTF
TGTGCCAGCAGTGACTACAGGGCATCCACCTTC
>NA|TRBJ1-5|TRBV2|NA
CASSDQGSSQPQHF
TGTGCCAGCAGTGATCAGGGTTCAAGTCAGCCCCAGCATTTT
>NA|TRBJ2-3|TRBV7-9|TRBD1
CASSPLTGVNTDTQYF
TGTGCCAGCAGTCCCTTGACAGGGGTCAACACAGATACGCAGTATTTT
>NA|TRBJ2-2|TRBV11-2|TRBD2
CASSRVSGSVTGELFF
TGTGCCAGCAGCCGTGTTAGCGGGAGTGTCACCGGGGAGCTGTTTTTT
>NA|TRBJ2-1|TRBV10-3|TRBD2
CAISDSAGGPNEQFF
TGTGCCATCAGTGATTCCGCGGGAGGGCCTAATGAGCAGTTCTTC
>NA|TRBJ2-7|TRBV27|TRBD1
CASSSTGGRYEQYF
TGTGCCAGCAGTTCGACAGGGGGCAGATACGAGCAGTACTTC
>NA|TRBJ2-7|TRBV6-5|NA
CASSYPQGIQYF
TGTGCCAGCAGTTACCCCCAGGGGATCCAGTACTTC
>NA|TRBJ2-1|TRBV7-2|NA
CASSFDHPPYNEQFF
TGTGCCAGCAGCTTCGACCATCCACCCTACAATGAGCAGTTCTTC
>NA|TRBJ2-1|TRBV5-4|NA
CASSPGESYNEQFF
TGTGCCAGCAGCCCGGGGGAGTCCTACAATGAGCAGTTCTTC
>NA|TRBJ2-5|TRBV6-1|TRBD2
CASNEAGGSWETQYF
TGTGCCAGCAACGAAGCGGGAGGCTCGTGGGAGACCCAGTACTTC
>NA|TRBJ2-3|TRBV21-1|NA
CASTLSQNSTDTQYF
TGTGCCAGCACCCTCTCCCAGAATAGCACAGATACGCAGTATTTT
>NA|TRBJ2-3|TRBV29-1|TRBD2
CSVRELAGTDTQYF
TGCAGCGTTCGAGAACTAGCGGGCACAGATACGCAGTATTTT
>NA|TRBJ1-1|TRBV11-2|NA
CASSLEGRINTEAFF
TGTGCCAGCAGCTTAGAAGGACGTATAAACACTGAAGCTTTCTTT
>NA|TRBJ1-6|TRBV6-1|NA
CASSRTGINSPLHF
TGTGCCAGCAGTCGAACAGGGATTAATTCACCCCTCCACTTT
>once|TRBJ1-2|TRBV7-2|NA
CASSFGQSYGYTF
TGTGCCAGCAGCTTTGGACAAAGCTATGGCTACACCTTC
>NA|TRBJ2-7|TRBV10-3|NA
CAISSRKGDEQYF
TGTGCCATCAGTTCCAGGAAGGGCGACGAGCAGTACTTC
>once|TRBJ2-1|TRBV10-3|TRBD2
CAISDSGRENEQFF
TGTGCCATCAGTGATAGCGGGAGGGAAAATGAGCAGTTCTTC
>NA|TRBJ2-5|TRBV7-2|NA
CASSLRGETQYF
TGTGCCAGCAGCTTGAGGGGTGAGACCCAGTACTTC
>NA|TRBJ2-7|TRBV10-3|NA
CAIIEETTYEQYF
TGTGCCATCATCGAGGAAACCACCTACGAGCAGTACTTC
>NA|TRBJ2-3|TRBV6-6|TRBD2
CASSLRGETDTQYF
TGTGCCAGCAGCCTCCGGGGGGAAACAGATACGCAGTATTTT
>few|TRBJ1-6|TRBV5-1|NA
CASSVGAGPNSPLHF
TGCGCCAGCAGCGTGGGGGCAGGGCCTAATTCACCCCTCCACTTT
>NA|TRBJ1-1|TRBV27|NA
CASSPPNRVLAFF
TGTGCCAGCAGTCCACCCAACAGGGTCTTAGCTTTCTTT
>NA|TRBJ2-2|TRBV2|NA
CASIIDQNTGELFF
TGTGCCAGCATTATAGACCAGAACACCGGGGAGCTGTTTTTT
>NA|TRBJ2-7|TRBV19|TRBD1
CASSMLGTGINEQYF
TGTGCCAGTAGTATGTTAGGGACAGGGATAAACGAGCAGTACTTC
>NA|TRBJ2-5|TRBV7-9|TRBD1
CASSPGTAQETQYF
TGTGCCAGCAGCCCCGGGACAGCCCAAGAGACCCAGTACTTC
>NA|TRBJ1-3|TRBV5-1|NA
CASSLGGTPSGNTIYF
TGCGCCAGCAGCTTGGGAGGGACACCCTCTGGAAACACCATATATTTT
>NA|TRBJ1-2|TRBV28|NA
CASSSPPGASYGYTF
TGTGCCAGCAGTTCCCCCCCGGGGGCGAGTTATGGCTACACCTTC
>NA|TRBJ1-3|TRBV14|NA
CASSHSRDTIYF
TGTGCCAGCAGCCATAGTCGGGACACCATATATTTT
>NA|TRBJ2-5|TRBV5-1|TRBD2
CASSLGLAGVLQETQYF
TGCGCCAGCAGCCTCGGACTAGCGGGAGTGCTACAAGAGACCCAGTACTTC
>NA|TRBJ2-1|TRBV28|NA
CASSLNPGASSYNEQFF
TGTGCCAGCAGTTTAAATCCAGGGGCAAGCTCCTACAATGAGCAGTTCTTC
>NA|TRBJ1-5|TRBV19|NA
CASSIGPQGLHF
TGTGCCAGTAGTATAGGCCCCCAGGGTCTGCATTTT
>NA|TRBJ2-7|TRBV6-1|NA
CASTAPGAHEQYF
TGTGCCAGCACGGCGCCAGGGGCCCACGAGCAGTACTTC
>once|TRBJ1-2|TRBV18|NA
CASSESRDGYTF
TGTGCCAGCTCAGAGAGTCGGGATGGCTACACCTTC
>once|TRBJ2-2|TRBV2|NA
CASSGALNTGELFF
TGTGCCAGCAGTGGGGCCCTAAACACCGGGGAGCTGTTTTTT
>once|TRBJ2-2|TRBV7-2|NA
CASSIRGAGELFF
TGTGCCAGCAGCATTAGAGGGGCCGGGGAGCTGTTTTTT
>NA|TRBJ1-1|TRBV10-1|TRBD1
CASSDRDSRRQAFF
TGCGCCAGCAGTGACCGGGACAGTCGGAGGCAAGCTTTCTTT
>NA|TRBJ2-7|TRBV10-3|NA
CAISEFGQGTAHF
NA
>NA|TRBJ2-7|TRBV7-2|NA
CASSSLSRVEQYF
TGTGCCAGCAGCTCCCTATCTCGGGTTGAGCAGTACTTC
>NA|TRBJ2-1|TRBV4-3|NA
CASSQESGRGEQFF
TGCGCCAGCAGCCAAGAGAGTGGGCGTGGTGAGCAGTTCTTC
>NA|TRBJ2-1|TRBV18|TRBD2
CASSPIISGGPVGQFF
TGTGCCAGCTCACCGATAATTAGCGGGGGGCCAGTTGGGCAGTTCTTC
>NA|TRBJ1-6|TRBV11-2|TRBD1
CASSWDRKDSPLHF
TGTGCCAGCAGTTGGGACAGGAAGGATTCACCCCTCCACTTT
>NA|TRBJ1-6|TRBV18|NA
CASSPGTLNSPLHF
TGTGCCAGCTCACCAGGGACCCTCAATTCACCCCTCCACTTT